This TCR beta chain was profiled in a study of T cells in Graves' hyperthyroidism and ophthalmopathy. The CDR3 contains 14 residues. Per germline, CDR1 GTSNPN and CDR2 SVGIG (reference sequence). V was cut by 2 bases and J by 0 bases, with 10 bases left in between. Using RNA transcripts as the source, TCR beta CDR3 regions were amplified. The study used the HTBI primer set for a first-round RT-PCR of the TCR CDR3. TCRdb analysed the multiplex PCR reads with MiXCR anew, one entry per CDR3 protein. The data contain about half a million distinct CDR3 sequences, roughly 22% of them singletons. Under 3 months was the duration of disease in ophthalmopathy patients, who also had a Clinical Activity Score of at least 3 and a NOSPECS grade of at least 4. Each diagnosis drew on symptoms, thyroxine, TRAb, thyroid ultrasound and orbital computed tomography findings. Fresh peripheral blood, 7.5 to 10 ml, was the source of the PBMCs.

Study-level findings and limits: The model made its ophthalmopathy prediction, and onset followed a median roughly six months later.

Comments on this clonotype: Its antigen is still unknown.

The rearrangement links TRBV30 to TRBJ1-1, with unresolved D. The receptor was derived from a woman between 65 and 79 years old with Graves' ophthalmopathy. The sequenced sample consisted of blood. The chain's CDR3 is CAWSRDGLNTEAFF. The CDR3 bases are TGTGCCTGGAGTCGAGACGGACTGAACACTGAAGCTTTCTTT. The full variable domain, its missing parts supplied by reference TRBV30 and TRBJ1-1, is SQTIHQWPATLVQPVGSPLSLECTVEGTSNPNLYWYRQAAGRGLQLLFYSVGIGQISSEVPQNLSASRPQDRQFILSSKKLLLSDSGFYLCAWSRDGLNTEAFFGQGTRLTVV.